Below, one T cell receptor beta chain is given with its context. Trimming stripped 0 bases from V and 6 bases from J, with 14 bases between. CDR1 is MGHRA and CDR2 is YSYEKL in the germline V gene. CDR3 size: 15 residues. RNA transcripts were the template for amplifying TCR beta CDR3 regions. Primed by the HTBI set, a first-round RT-PCR was run on the TCR CDR3. One entry per CDR3 protein, called by TCRdb with MiXCR from the multiplex PCR reads. The sample consists of under 650,000 distinct CDR3 sequences, 15% to 20% of them appearing once. The data derive from a study of T cells in Graves' hyperthyroidism and ophthalmopathy. Investigators excluded patients with uncontrolled infection, other autoimmune disease, pregnancy or lactation.

The genes are TRBV4-1 and TRBJ1-2, with D unresolved. This TCR was recovered from a woman in her 30s with Graves' hyperthyroidism. Sequences were obtained from blood. This chain's CDR3 is CASSQEEKWQDGYTF. CDR3 coding DNA: TGCGCCAGCAGCCAAGAGGAGAAGTGGCAGGATGGCTACACCTTC.